The rows below give T cell receptor beta chains drawn from one sample of a study of cytomegalovirus exposure and HLA in healthy donors. TCRdb's table, derived via immunoSEQ multiplex PCR, lists solely in-frame clones and lacks some. The sample carries approximately 210,000 clones, around 75% recorded once. The sequencing input was PBMCs. The source is a male donor in good health and CMV-seropositive. Each CDR3 is given with its conserved first and last residue. Fields, in order: J gene, D gene, clone size, V gene, CDR3 DNA, CDR3 protein. A D gene is named only where the DNA matches it firmly. A row's size may be missing; if present it is once, few, many or a size class.

J gene: TRBJ2-7; D gene: TRBD1; clone size: NA; V gene: TRBV29-1; CDR3 DNA: TGCAGCGTTGAATACCCGGGACAGCCTAACTACGAGCAGTACTTC; CDR3 protein: CSVEYPGQPNYEQYF
J gene: TRBJ2-5; D gene: TRBD1; clone size: NA; V gene: TRBV4-3; CDR3 DNA: TGCGCCAGCAGCCAAGAAGGGACAGGGAGGGAGACCCAGTACTTC; CDR3 protein: CASSQEGTGRETQYF
J gene: TRBJ1-3; D gene: TRBD1; clone size: once; V gene: TRBV28; CDR3 DNA: TGTGCCAGCAGTTCTCTAGGAGGGGGCTTTGGAAACACCATATATTTT; CDR3 protein: CASSSLGGGFGNTIYF
J gene: TRBJ1-2; D gene: TRBD1; clone size: NA; V gene: TRBV7-3; CDR3 DNA: TGTGCCAGTACGGTCCGACAGGGGACGGTCTACACCTTC; CDR3 protein: CASTVRQGTVYTF
J gene: TRBJ2-1; D gene: NA; clone size: NA; V gene: TRBV7-3; CDR3 DNA: TGTGCCAGCAGCCCCGGGACTGACACAGGAGTAGCACAGTTCTTC; CDR3 protein: CASSPGTDTGVAQFF
J gene: TRBJ2-5; D gene: NA; clone size: NA; V gene: TRBV30; CDR3 DNA: TGTGCCTGGACAGGGCTCCAAGAGACCCAGTACTTC; CDR3 protein: CAWTGLQETQYF
J gene: TRBJ1-2; D gene: NA; clone size: NA; V gene: TRBV28; CDR3 DNA: TGTGCCAGCAGTGACAGTAACGGGTACTATGGCTACACCTTC; CDR3 protein: CASSDSNGYYGYTF
J gene: TRBJ2-5; D gene: TRBD2; clone size: NA; V gene: TRBV7-2; CDR3 DNA: TGTGCCAGCAGCTTAGCGGGGATCGGACTAGAAAAAGAGACCCAGTACTTC; CDR3 protein: CASSLAGIGLEKETQYF
J gene: TRBJ2-1; D gene: NA; clone size: NA; V gene: TRBV7-3; CDR3 DNA: TGTGCCACCAGGCGGGGCCCCGGCAATGAGCAGTTCTTC; CDR3 protein: CATRRGPGNEQFF
J gene: TRBJ2-7; D gene: TRBD2; clone size: once; V gene: TRBV19; CDR3 DNA: TGTGCCAGTAGTATAACTAGCGGGAGCGGGATCGAGCAGTACTTC; CDR3 protein: CASSITSGSGIEQYF
J gene: TRBJ2-3; D gene: TRBD2; clone size: NA; V gene: TRBV9; CDR3 DNA: TGTGCCAGCAGCACTCGGGGGGGGAGCACAGATACGCAGTATTTT; CDR3 protein: CASSTRGGSTDTQYF
J gene: TRBJ2-7; D gene: NA; clone size: NA; V gene: TRBV18; CDR3 DNA: TGTGCCAGCTCACCGGCGGGATTCAGAACCTACGAGCAGTACTTC; CDR3 protein: CASSPAGFRTYEQYF
J gene: TRBJ2-1; D gene: NA; clone size: NA; V gene: TRBV7-2; CDR3 DNA: TGTGCCACCGGGGGCGGGAGTCACCTCTACAATGAGCAGTTCTTC; CDR3 protein: CATGGGSHLYNEQFF
J gene: TRBJ2-1; D gene: NA; clone size: NA; V gene: TRBV6-5; CDR3 DNA: TGTGCCAGCACTAGCGCCCTCGGGGCCTACAATGAGCAGTTCTTC; CDR3 protein: CASTSALGAYNEQFF
J gene: TRBJ1-2; D gene: NA; clone size: NA; V gene: TRBV6-5; CDR3 DNA: TGTGCCAGCAGTACTAGGACAGCCGCGATCTTC; CDR3 protein: CASSTRTAAIF
J gene: TRBJ1-1; D gene: TRBD1; clone size: NA; V gene: TRBV6-5; CDR3 DNA: TGTGCCAGCAGCGACACGGACAGGGTGGCTTTCTTT; CDR3 protein: CASSDTDRVAFF
J gene: TRBJ2-7; D gene: NA; clone size: NA; V gene: TRBV7-9; CDR3 DNA: TGTGCCAGCAGCATATTAGATTCCTACGAGCAGTACTTC; CDR3 protein: CASSILDSYEQYF
J gene: TRBJ2-7; D gene: TRBD1; clone size: few; V gene: TRBV27; CDR3 DNA: TGTGCCAGCACCCGGGACAGGGGTGACGAGCAGTACTTC; CDR3 protein: CASTRDRGDEQYF
J gene: TRBJ2-2; D gene: NA; clone size: once; V gene: TRBV5-1; CDR3 DNA: TGCGCCAGCAGCTTGGAGGCGGACACCGGGGAGCTGTTTTTT; CDR3 protein: CASSLEADTGELFF
J gene: TRBJ2-7; D gene: NA; clone size: once; V gene: TRBV7-9; CDR3 DNA: TGTGCCAGCAGCTTAGATACTTCTAGCAAGTACTTC; CDR3 protein: CASSLDTSSKYF
J gene: TRBJ2-1; D gene: TRBD1; clone size: NA; V gene: TRBV9; CDR3 DNA: TGTGCCAGCAGCGCGGGACAGCTTCTTTACAATGAGCAGTTCTTC; CDR3 protein: CASSAGQLLYNEQFF
J gene: TRBJ1-6; D gene: TRBD1; clone size: NA; V gene: TRBV9; CDR3 DNA: TGTGCCAGCAGCAAGGGGACAGATAATTCACCCCTCCACTTT; CDR3 protein: CASSKGTDNSPLHF
J gene: TRBJ2-7; D gene: NA; clone size: NA; V gene: TRBV27; CDR3 DNA: TGTGCCAGCAGTTTATCGGTATCAGACAGCTACGAGCAGTACTTC; CDR3 protein: CASSLSVSDSYEQYF
J gene: TRBJ2-4; D gene: NA; clone size: NA; V gene: TRBV6-5; CDR3 DNA: TGTGCCAGCAGGTCCCCCGCGGGCATTCAGTACTTC; CDR3 protein: CASRSPAGIQYF
J gene: TRBJ2-3; D gene: NA; clone size: few; V gene: TRBV5-1; CDR3 DNA: TGCGCCAGCAGCTTGACAACAGATACGCAGTATTTT; CDR3 protein: CASSLTTDTQYF
J gene: TRBJ2-6; D gene: NA; clone size: NA; V gene: TRBV10-3; CDR3 DNA: TGTGCCGTCGCTGGGGCCAACGTCCTGACTTTC; CDR3 protein: CAVAGANVLTF
J gene: TRBJ1-1; D gene: NA; clone size: NA; V gene: TRBV28; CDR3 DNA: TGTGCCAGCAGTTCGAGGTCTGAAGCTTTCTTT; CDR3 protein: CASSSRSEAFF
J gene: TRBJ2-7; D gene: NA; clone size: NA; V gene: TRBV2; CDR3 DNA: TGTGCCAGCAGTATCGCCTACGAGCAGTACTTC; CDR3 protein: CASSIAYEQYF
J gene: TRBJ2-2; D gene: TRBD2; clone size: NA; V gene: TRBV7-9; CDR3 DNA: TGTGCCAGCAGCCGCCGACTAGTTGGGGGGGAGAACACCGGGGAGCTGTTTTTT; CDR3 protein: CASSRRLVGGENTGELFF
J gene: TRBJ1-2; D gene: NA; clone size: NA; V gene: TRBV18; CDR3 DNA: TGTGCCAGCTCACCCCAACAACAGTCCCCCTATGGCTACACCTTC; CDR3 protein: CASSPQQQSPYGYTF
J gene: TRBJ2-5; D gene: NA; clone size: NA; V gene: TRBV6-5; CDR3 DNA: TGTGCCAGCAGGTCACAGAACCAAGAGACCCAGTACTTC; CDR3 protein: CASRSQNQETQYF
J gene: TRBJ2-5; D gene: TRBD1; clone size: NA; V gene: TRBV4-1; CDR3 DNA: TGCGCCAGCAGCTCACATCGACAGGGTGAGACCCAGTACTTC; CDR3 protein: CASSSHRQGETQYF
J gene: TRBJ2-3; D gene: TRBD2; clone size: NA; V gene: TRBV28; CDR3 DNA: TGTGCCAGTAGCGAACTAGCGGGATCGGCAGATACGCAGTATTTT; CDR3 protein: CASSELAGSADTQYF
J gene: TRBJ1-5; D gene: TRBD1; clone size: NA; V gene: TRBV4-2; CDR3 DNA: TGTGCCAGCAGCCAGGAGGACAGGGGAGGACAGCCCCAGCATTTT; CDR3 protein: CASSQEDRGGQPQHF
J gene: TRBJ2-7; D gene: NA; clone size: once; V gene: TRBV28; CDR3 DNA: TGTGCCAGCAGTTTAGCAGGGGCCTACGAGCAGTACTTC; CDR3 protein: CASSLAGAYEQYF
J gene: TRBJ2-3; D gene: NA; clone size: NA; V gene: TRBV5-1; CDR3 DNA: TGCGCCAGCAGCTTCGCTGGGCCTAGCACAGATACGCAGTATTTT; CDR3 protein: CASSFAGPSTDTQYF
J gene: TRBJ1-3; D gene: NA; clone size: NA; V gene: TRBV9; CDR3 DNA: TGTGCCAGCAGCGTGGCCCCCCCAGGGTCGGGCGGAAACACCATATATTTT; CDR3 protein: CASSVAPPGSGGNTIYF
J gene: TRBJ2-5; D gene: NA; clone size: NA; V gene: TRBV5-6; CDR3 DNA: TGTGCCAGCACCCTCCGAACAGTCCAAGAGACCCAGTACTTC; CDR3 protein: CASTLRTVQETQYF
J gene: TRBJ2-3; D gene: NA; clone size: NA; V gene: TRBV27; CDR3 DNA: TGTGCCAGCAGTTTATTGCCCGGGACTAGCACAGATACGCAGTATTTT; CDR3 protein: CASSLLPGTSTDTQYF